Shown below are 24 T cell receptor beta chains from a single sample sequenced in a study of cytomegalovirus exposure and HLA in healthy donors. Vbeta (60) and Jbeta (13) primers were used in the PCR. Only in-frame clones appear in the TCRdb table, and some are missing; sequencing was by immunoSEQ multiplex PCR. The data show 150,000 or so clones, about four fifths seen once. The sequenced sample consisted of PBMCs. Receptor source: a woman aged 45-60 years in good health and CMV-seropositive.

This chain uses TRBV5-1 with TRBJ2-7; 9 nucleotides match TRBD1. Per germline, CDR1 SGHRS and CDR2 YFSETQ. The junction had 5 bases not matched to a gene; V was cut back by 0 bases and J by 1 base. This CDR3 has 16 residues. CDR3: CASSLALGTGSYEQYF. CDR3 DNA sequence: TGCGCCAGCAGCTTGGCACTAGGGACAGGGTCCTACGAGCAGTACTTC.

This clone was counted between two and nine times. This chain links TRBV5-5 with TRBJ1-5, with D hard to call. This CDR3 region has 16 residues. The V end was cut by 4 bases, the J end by 2 bases, with 16 bases between. Germline lookup yields CDR1 SGHKS and CDR2 YYEKEE (reference sequence). The CDR3 nucleotides read TGTGCCAGCAGCCCCGCGTCGGGTCGGGGCAATCAGCCCCAGCATTTT. It codes for CASSPASGRGNQPQHF.

The V and J genes are TRBV28 and TRBJ1-1; unclear D gene. This CDR3 region has 12 residues. Trimming stripped 2 bases from V and 1 base from J, with 2 bases between. CDR1 and CDR2 (germline): MDHEN, SYDVKM. The DNA for the CDR3 is TGTGCCAGCAGTTTACGGAACACTGAAGCTTTCTTT. Protein product: CASSLRNTEAFF.

There are a few counts of this clone. The gene calls are TRBV28 and TRBJ2-3; the match to TRBD2 covers 10 bases. Trimming removed 4 bases from V and 5 bases from J; junction bases left unmatched: 9. The CDR3 runs 16 residues. The germline V gene encodes CDR1 MDHEN and CDR2 SYDVKM. The CDR3 loop is CASSWEREGLRDTQYF. Here the CDR3 DNA reads TGTGCCAGCAGTTGGGAGCGGGAGGGCCTAAGAGATACGCAGTATTTT.

The chain has TRBV30 and TRBJ2-1; 8 bases are shared with TRBD2. This CDR3 has 13 amino acids. Trimming took 6 bases from V and 2 from J; bases not matched to a gene: 3. Per germline, CDR1 GTSNPN and CDR2 SVGIG (reference sequence). This CDR3 reads CACQRGPYNEQFF. DNA for the CDR3: TGTGCCTGCCAGCGGGGGCCCTACAATGAGCAGTTCTTC.

Here the CDR3 DNA reads TGTGCCAGCAGCTTTCAGGGATCCTATGGCTACACCTTC. Translating gives CASSFQGSYGYTF. The V and J genes are TRBV11-1 and TRBJ1-2, with a weak D call TRBD1 (5 bases). This CDR3 is built from 13 residues. Trimming cost V 3 bases and J 4 bases, with 9 bases left between them. Germline loops: CDR1 SGHAT, CDR2 FQDESV (reference sequence).

The chain couples TRBV9 to TRBJ2-5; 15 nucleotides align to TRBD2. CDR3 length: 15 residues. From germline, CDR1 is SGDLS and CDR2 YYNGEE. J gave up 5 bases and V 3 bases, and 2 bases lay outside the gene matches. CDR3 coding DNA: TGTGCCAGCAGCGGAGGACTAGCGGGAGGGGAGACCCAGTACTTC. This sequence encodes CASSGGLAGGETQYF.

This rearrangement joins TRBV5-4 to TRBJ2-3, with 7 positions matching TRBD2. Per germline, CDR1 SGHNT and CDR2 YYREEE (reference sequence). The CDR3 is made up of 17 amino acids. J lost 0 bases, V lost 4 bases, and 11 bases had no gene match. The CDR3 loop reads CASSEGLGGTSTDTQYF. The CDR3 DNA is TGTGCCAGCAGCGAGGGACTGGGGGGGACTAGCACAGATACGCAGTATTTT.

This clone was recorded only once. This chain uses TRBV6-5 with TRBJ1-3; no reliable D call. V was pared by 5 bases and J by 4 bases, with 9 bases between. The CDR3 is made up of 13 amino acids. The germline V gene encodes CDR1 MNHEY and CDR2 SVGAGI. The CDR3 DNA follows: TGTGCCAGCAGTACCTGGAGGGGAAACACCATATATTTT. Translated, it gives CASSTWRGNTIYF.

V usage is TRBV2 and J usage is TRBJ1-1; possibly TRBD1 for D (5 bases). V was shortened by 5 bases and J by 2 bases, with 18 bases between the two germline ends. The germline V gene encodes CDR1 SNHLY and CDR2 FYNNEI. The CDR3 is 16 amino acids. The CDR3 loop is CASSPTSTGGNTEAFF. CDR3 sequence (DNA): TGTGCCAGCAGTCCCACGTCGACGGGGGGAAACACTGAAGCTTTCTTT.

The table lists this clone with a count of one. The V call is TRBV7-2, the J call TRBJ1-2; D possibly corresponds to TRBD1 (5 bases). CDR1 and CDR2 from the germline V gene are SGHTA and FQGNSA. V lost 1 base and J 4 bases, leaving 13 bases between the germline ends. This CDR3 is 15 amino acids long. CDR3 nucleotides: TGTGCCAGCAGCTTAGTCGGACAACCGATCTATGGCTACACCTTC. It yields the protein CASSLVGQPIYGYTF.

The chain couples TRBV9 to TRBJ2-2; the D gene is possibly TRBD2 (5 bases). The CDR3 runs 17 residues. V lost 0 bases and J 1 base, leaving 13 bases between the germline ends. Germline V gene data show CDR1 as SGDLS and CDR2 as YYNGEE. As DNA, the CDR3 is TGTGCCAGCAGCGTAGTTGGAGCGGTTAAGAACACCGGGGAGCTGTTTTTT. This codes for CASSVVGAVKNTGELFF.

The chain recombines TRBV9 with TRBJ2-7; D is unclear. The V gene lost 7 bases and the J gene lost 3 bases, with 17 bases spanning the gap. The germline CDR1 and CDR2 sequences are SGDLS and YYNGEE. The CDR3 length is 14 residues. The CDR3 reads CASSQFGYYYEQYF. The CDR3 nucleotides are TGTGCCAGCTCGCAATTCGGCTACTACTACGAGCAGTACTTC.

This chain links TRBV10-3 with TRBJ1-2; 9 bases map to TRBD1. Germline V CDR1 and CDR2: ENHRY, SYGVKD. This CDR3 has 12 residues. The ends lost 7 bases at V and 8 bases at J; junction bases unmatched: 5. In DNA form, the CDR3 reads TGTGCCATCAAGGGACAGGGCGAGGGCTACACCTTC. Translating it yields CAIKGQGEGYTF.

This clone has only one observation. The V gene is TRBV18, the J gene TRBJ2-1, with D hard to call. CDR1 and CDR2 (germline): KGHSH, LQKENI. The CDR3 has 15 residues. Trimming cost V 0 bases and J 6 bases, with 12 bases left between them. CDR3 sequence reads: CASSPPHRLGNEQFF. CDR3 DNA: TGTGCCAGCTCACCACCCCATCGACTCGGCAATGAGCAGTTCTTC.

The V and J genes are TRBV6-5 and TRBJ2-1; 7 bases map to TRBD2. Germline V gene lookup returns CDR1 MNHEY and CDR2 SVGAGI. The CDR3 runs 14 residues. Germline trimming cut 0 bases from V and 6 bases from J; bases unmatched to any gene: 2. The CDR3 sequence: CASSYSGTINEQFF. DNA for the CDR3: TGTGCCAGCAGTTACTCTGGGACTATCAATGAGCAGTTCTTC.

The chain employs TRBV9 and TRBJ2-1; maybe TRBD1 (6 bases). Trimming shortened V by 4 bases and J by 11 bases, and 16 bases separated the two germline ends. The V gene's germline CDR1 is SGDLS and CDR2 YYNGEE. The CDR3 covers 13 residues. The CDR3, as DNA: TGTGCCAGCAGCCCCGGATTGGGGACAAAGCAGTTCTTC. Translation gives CASSPGLGTKQFF.

The rearrangement links TRBV11-2 to TRBJ2-1; 8 positions agree with TRBD2. The germline V gene has CDR1 SGHAT and CDR2 FQNNGV. V trimming: 3 bases; J trimming: 0 bases; junction bases outside the gene matches: 1. The CDR3 is made up of 15 amino acids. DNA of the CDR3: TGTGCCAGCAGCTTCGGGACTAGCTCCTACAATGAGCAGTTCTTC. Amino acid sequence: CASSFGTSSYNEQFF.

The CDR3 DNA reads TGTGCCAGCAGCTTAGCCCGTAACAGGGTGAATGAGCAGTTCTTC. The encoded protein is CASSLARNRVNEQFF. The chain couples TRBV7-2 to TRBJ2-1, with D possibly being TRBD1 (6 bases). There are 15 residues in the CDR3. Looked up from germline, CDR1 is SGHTA and CDR2 is FQGNSA. The V end was cut by 0 bases, the J end by 7 bases, with 13 bases between.

This clone came up a few times. The chain is built from TRBV21-1 and TRBJ2-3; the D call in the table, TRBD1, was not verified against the DNA. TRBV21-1 is marked as a pseudogene. The CDR3 loop spans 13 amino acids. The CDR3, as DNA: TGTGCCAGCAGGGGACAGGACTTAGATACGCAGTATTTT. Residues: CASRGQDLDTQYF.

The chain joins TRBV6-6 to TRBJ2-7; a possible D gene is TRBD1 (5 bases). The CDR3 contains 14 residues. Per germline, CDR1 MNHNY and CDR2 SVGAGI (reference sequence). Trimming cost V 5 bases and J 0 bases, with 11 bases left between them. The CDR3 region has the DNA TGTGCCAGCAGTAAGGGGCAGACCTCCTACGAGCAGTACTTC. Translated: CASSKGQTSYEQYF.

The chain couples TRBV7-2 to TRBJ1-4; no definite D call. This CDR3 is 16 amino acids long. Between the trimmed V and J ends, which lost 3 bases and 6 bases, there was a span of 17 bases. The germline gives CDR1 SGHTA, CDR2 FQGNSA. The CDR3 DNA sequence: TGTGCCAGCAGCTTCGGCGGACCAGGCGGGTATGAAAAACTGTTTTTT. This sequence encodes CASSFGGPGGYEKLFF.

This clone appeared once. The chain combines TRBV6-1 with TRBJ2-1; TRBD2 matches 9 bases. Per the germline V gene, CDR1 is MNHNS and CDR2 is SASEGT. The CDR3 is made up of 18 amino acids. The junction had 15 bases not matched to a gene; V was cut back by 1 base and J by 8 bases. CDR3: CASSEVIAGVTDRDEQFF. In DNA, the CDR3 is TGTGCCAGCAGTGAAGTGATAGCGGGAGTAACCGACCGCGATGAGCAGTTCTTC.

CDR3 DNA: TGTGCCAGCAGCCAAAGACAGGGTCGTAGCAATCAGCCCCAGCATTTT. This codes for CASSQRQGRSNQPQHF. The gene calls are TRBV13 and TRBJ1-5; 7 bases match TRBD1. Losses at the gene ends were 5 bases for V and 0 bases for J; bases not matched to a gene: 7. Per the germline V gene, CDR1 is PRHDT and CDR2 is FYEKMQ (reference sequence). The CDR3 is 16 amino acids.